The T cell receptor beta chain under discussion was sequenced for a study of cytotoxic CD8 clonotypes in ibrutinib-treated CLL. Overall study context: Patients: about 11 relapsed/refractory, some 15 treatment-naive, some 18 IGHV unmutated.

Investigators sought sequencing depths of between 1 in 200,000 and 1 in 1 million T cells. Assay used: immunoSEQ multiplex PCR; TCRdb lists only in-frame clones, some missing. The table has 150,000 or so clones, about 88% seen once; the top ten hold around 3.1%. V was shortened by 1 base and J by 4 bases, with 8 bases between the two germline ends. The CDR3 spans 13 residues. From germline, CDR1 is LGHNA and CDR2 YNFKEQ. This clonotype was obtained from a human donor with chronic lymphocytic leukemia. This material consisted of PBMCs, taken at disease progression, from a patient treated with ibrutinib. The chain carries TRBV4-2 and TRBJ2-7; tentatively, D is TRBD2 (5 bases). The CDR3 here is CASSQGPGYEQYF. For the CDR3, the DNA is TGTGCCAGCAGCCAAGGACCGGGATACGAGCAGTACTTC.